The 21 T cell receptor beta chains below come from one sample, sequenced in a study of identical twins. From the 5' RACE reads, TCRdb called clonotypes with MiXCR, one entry per CDR3 protein. The repertoire includes some 500,000 distinct CDR3 sequences, approximately 14% of them detected once, and about 0.52% sits in the top ten. These data were likewise used in another study, on yellow fever vaccine responses in identical twins.

Sequencing was carried out using CD4+ T cells sorted from blood. These receptors were taken from a woman aged 18-30 years in good health.

J is TRBJ2-4 and V is TRBV13; possibly TRBD1 for D (6 bases). This CDR3 is 13 amino acids long. From germline, CDR1 is PRHDT and CDR2 FYEKMQ (reference sequence). V was shortened by 3 bases and J by 6 bases, with 9 bases between the two germline ends. CDR3 DNA: TGTGCCAGCAGCTTCGGACAGACAAACATTCAGTACTTC. Protein product: CASSFGQTNIQYF.

A few counts support this clonotype. This chain joins TRBV28 and TRBJ2-4; TRBD2 matches at 10 bases. The CDR3 contains 18 residues. V shed 1 base, J shed 0 bases, and the junction held 6 bases outside the gene matches. Per germline, CDR1 MDHEN and CDR2 SYDVKM. CDR3 sequence reads: CASSLSTSGDLAKNIQYF. The CDR3 DNA is TGTGCCAGCAGTTTATCTACTAGCGGGGACCTAGCCAAAAACATTCAGTACTTC.

The chain employs TRBV20-1 and TRBJ2-3; D not resolved. Germline CDR1 and CDR2: DFQATT and SNEGSKA (reference sequence). The CDR3 contains 15 residues. V gave up 0 bases and J gave up 2 bases, with 12 bases separating them. The CDR3 bases are TGCAGTGCTAGAGATAGGACCAGCTCCACAGATACGCAGTATTTT. Encoded protein: CSARDRTSSTDTQYF.

The chain carries TRBV7-9 and TRBJ2-7; D is ambiguous. The CDR3 has 16 residues. Germline CDR1 reads SEHNR; CDR2 reads FQNEAQ (reference sequence). The V end was cut by 5 bases, the J end by 2 bases, with 19 bases between. CDR3 DNA sequence: TGTGCCAGCAGCGAGGATTTGAGCGTCCCCACCTACGAGCAGTACTTC. Translated: CASSEDLSVPTYEQYF.

In its sample, this clonotype was seen a few times. The rearrangement uses TRBV5-1 and TRBJ2-5; D call uncertain. Germline CDR1 is SGHRS and CDR2 is YFSETQ. The V gene lost 4 bases and the J gene lost 5 bases, with 9 bases spanning the gap. The CDR3 contains 12 residues. CDR3 coding DNA: TGCGCCAGCAGCCACAGCCGGGAGACCCAGTACTTC. Protein sequence: CASSHSRETQYF.

J is TRBJ2-7 and V is TRBV20-1, with TRBD2 matching over 8 bases. V was clipped by 3 bases and J by 2 bases; unmatched bases: 3. The CDR3 is 13 amino acids. Germline assignment: CDR1 DFQATT and CDR2 SNEGSKA (reference sequence). The CDR3 sequence is CSARSGGPYEQYF. The CDR3 region has the DNA TGCAGTGCTAGGAGCGGGGGACCCTACGAGCAGTACTTC.

This clonotype was seen more than once but under ten times. The V gene is TRBV12-3 or TRBV12-4, the J gene TRBJ2-7; D may be TRBD1 (6 bases). Trimming removed 5 bases at V and 4 bases at J, with 12 bases between. This CDR3 comprises 13 residues. The CDR3 nucleotides read TGTGCCAGCAGTCCCGGACAGCAGTACGAGCAGTACTTC. Encoded protein: CASSPGQQYEQYF.

The chain employs TRBV3-1 and TRBJ2-7; tentative D call: TRBD2 (6 bases). The V end was cut by 6 bases, the J end by 7 bases, with 13 bases between. CDR1 and CDR2 (germline): LGHDT, YNNKEL (reference sequence). The CDR3 is 12 residues long. CDR3 amino acids: CASRSGRGEQYF. CDR3 DNA: TGTGCCAGCAGATCAGGACGGGGGGAGCAGTACTTC.

This clonotype was counted at least ten times. The V gene is TRBV5-1, the J gene TRBJ2-3; 12 bases align to TRBD2. Germline-derived CDR1 and CDR2 are SGHRS and YFSETQ. With V trimmed by 4 bases and J by 4 bases, 10 bases remained unmatched. There are 17 residues in the CDR3. The CDR3 sequence: CASSLGLAGKTADTQYF. Written as DNA, the CDR3 is TGCGCCAGCAGCCTAGGACTAGCGGGAAAGACCGCAGATACGCAGTATTTT.

The chain links TRBV10-1 to TRBJ1-1; D gene uncertain. The germline V gene has CDR1 WNHNN and CDR2 SYGVQD (reference sequence). This CDR3 contains 12 residues. The V end lost 7 bases, the J end lost 0 bases, and 6 bases lay between the germline ends. CDR3 coding DNA: TGCGCCAGCACTAAAATGAACACTGAAGCTTTCTTT. Translated: CASTKMNTEAFF.

The V and J genes are TRBV12-3 or TRBV12-4 and TRBJ2-7; the match to TRBD1 covers 12 bases. J lost 3 bases, V lost 5 bases, and 2 bases had no gene match. The CDR3 sequence is 14 residues long. DNA for the CDR3: TGTGCCAGCAGTGGGACAGGGGGCAACTACGAGCAGTACTTC. It encodes CASSGTGGNYEQYF.

The chain has TRBV11-2 and TRBJ2-7; D perhaps matches TRBD2 (6 bases). V shed 0 bases and J shed 6 bases, with 15 bases lying between them. The V gene's germline CDR1 is SGHAT and CDR2 FQNNGV. The CDR3 covers 15 residues. The CDR3 is CASSLDSGVWGEQYF. DNA for the CDR3: TGTGCCAGCAGCTTAGATTCGGGAGTCTGGGGCGAGCAGTACTTC.

In this sample, this clonotype turned up a few times. The genes are TRBV5-1 and TRBJ2-1, with 10 bases fitting TRBD2. There are 15 residues in the CDR3. Germline V gives CDR1 SGHRS, CDR2 YFSETQ. V gave up 1 base and J gave up 5 bases; unmatched junction bases: 3. The CDR3 is CASSLPSGGNNEQFF. The CDR3 DNA sequence: TGCGCCAGCAGCTTGCCTAGCGGGGGCAACAATGAGCAGTTCTTC.

This clonotype was found a few times. The V call is TRBV6-1, the J call TRBJ1-2; no reliable D call. The CDR3 spans 17 residues. Germline V gene lookup returns CDR1 MNHNS and CDR2 SASEGT. V shed 5 bases and J shed 7 bases, with 26 bases lying between them. The DNA of the CDR3 is TGTGCCAGCAGTAAAAAACCCCCCTTTGCAGCGAGACGTGGCTACACCTTC. Encoded protein: CASSKKPPFAARRGYTF.

This clonotype was picked up a small number of times. V is TRBV27 and J is TRBJ2-5; 11 bases align to TRBD2. Trimming cost V 2 bases and J 6 bases; bases outside gene matches: 8. Per germline, CDR1 MNHEY and CDR2 SMNVEV (reference sequence). This CDR3 region has 16 residues. Here the CDR3 reads CASSLLAGGHDKTQYF. CDR3 sequence (DNA): TGTGCCAGCAGTTTACTAGCGGGGGGCCATGATAAGACCCAGTACTTC.

In this sample, this clonotype turned up many times. The J gene is TRBJ2-5, the V gene TRBV10-2, with D unclear. The CDR3 runs 12 residues. The V gene lost 5 bases and the J gene lost 5 bases, with 9 bases spanning the gap. The germline V gene has CDR1 WSHSY and CDR2 SAAADI. The CDR3 reads CASSFGSETQYF. The CDR3 nucleotides read TGCGCCAGCAGTTTTGGTTCGGAGACCCAGTACTTC.

The V gene is TRBV7-9, the J gene TRBJ2-1, with 12 bases that match TRBD2. CDR3 length: 15 amino acids. CDR1 SEHNR and CDR2 FQNEAQ come from the germline V gene (reference sequence). Unmatched junction bases numbered 5, after V lost 5 bases and J lost 6 bases. The CDR3, as DNA: TGTGCCAGCAGCCGGACTAGCGGGAATCTCAATGAGCAGTTCTTC. Its translation: CASSRTSGNLNEQFF.

The rearrangement joins TRBV12-3 or TRBV12-4 to TRBJ2-7; a weak D match, TRBD1 (6 bases). There are 14 residues in the CDR3. Trimming stripped 3 bases from V and 0 bases from J, with 9 bases between. CDR3: CASSFRGNSYEQYF. The CDR3 DNA is TGTGCCAGCAGTTTTAGGGGGAACTCCTACGAGCAGTACTTC.

This clonotype has only a few counts. The chain carries TRBV6-2 or TRBV6-3 and TRBJ2-7, with 12 bases identical to TRBD2. Germline trimming cut 0 bases from V and 1 base from J; bases unmatched to any gene: 10. Looked up from germline, CDR1 is MNHEY and CDR2 is SVGEGT. This CDR3 is built from 19 residues. The DNA of the CDR3 is TGTGCCAGCAGTTACTCGTTTCCGGGACTAGCGGGTGAATCCTACGAGCAGTACTTC. As protein: CASSYSFPGLAGESYEQYF.

The rearrangement links TRBV2 to TRBJ2-7; D not resolved. Germline V lookup: CDR1 SNHLY, CDR2 FYNNEI. This CDR3 spans 14 amino acids. V was shortened by 7 bases and J by 0 bases, with 13 bases between the two germline ends. The CDR3 is CASNDPAASYEQYF. CDR3 coding DNA: TGTGCCAGCAACGATCCGGCGGCCTCCTACGAGCAGTACTTC.

In its sample, this clonotype was seen a few times. DNA of the CDR3: TGTGCCAGCAGACCCTTGATTGGGGGTACCTACGAGCAGTACTTC. Translating gives CASRPLIGGTYEQYF. The chain recombines TRBV6-1 with TRBJ2-7; D is tentatively TRBD1 or TRBD2 (5 bases each). Germline assignment: CDR1 MNHNS and CDR2 SASEGT. The CDR3 spans 15 residues. V lost 6 bases, J lost 2 bases, and 17 bases lay in between.